These T cell receptor beta chains were read from a single sample in a study of T cell responses to AZD1222 COVID-19 vaccine. Clones were read by immunoSEQ multiplex PCR, and TCRdb kept only the in-frame ones, dropping some. The repertoire has over 150,000 clones, approximately 92% of them found once; the top ten carry more than 9%. The specimen comprised peripheral blood, sampled on day 0 of AZD1222 vaccination. These receptors all stem from an adult in good health. Both conserved end residues are part of each CDR3. D genes are given only for firm matches. Clone size is not always given. Where it is, it says once, few, many or a class for expanded clones.

CDR3aa: CASSTEPYSNQPQHF
CDR3nt: TGTGCCAGCAGTACCGAGCCTTATAGCAATCAGCCCCAGCATTTT
d_gene: .
v_gene: TRBV7-2
j_gene: TRBJ1-5
abundance: .

CDR3aa: CASSFQGNQPQHF
CDR3nt: TGTGCCAGCAGCTTCCAAGGTAATCAGCCCCAGCATTTT
d_gene: .
v_gene: TRBV7-2
j_gene: TRBJ1-5
abundance: .

CDR3aa: CASSPHLGGRTDTQYF
CDR3nt: TGTGCCAGCAGTCCCCATCTTGGAGGGCGCACAGATACGCAGTATTTT
d_gene: .
v_gene: TRBV27
j_gene: TRBJ2-3
abundance: .

CDR3aa: CASSVDGGQGNYGYTF
CDR3nt: TGTGCCAGCAGCGTAGATGGGGGACAGGGCAACTATGGCTACACCTTC
d_gene: TRBD1
v_gene: TRBV9
j_gene: TRBJ1-2
abundance: .

CDR3aa: CSVTTGYEQYF
CDR3nt: TGCAGCGTAACGACTGGGTACGAGCAGTACTTC
d_gene: .
v_gene: TRBV29-1
j_gene: TRBJ2-7
abundance: .

CDR3aa: CASSLGQGSGPQHF
CDR3nt: TGTGCCAGCAGTTTGGGGCAGGGGTCAGGGCCCCAGCATTTT
d_gene: .
v_gene: TRBV27
j_gene: TRBJ1-5
abundance: .

CDR3aa: CASSFERTNTEAFF
CDR3nt: TGTGCCAGCAGCTTTGAGCGGACTAACACTGAAGCTTTCTTT
d_gene: .
v_gene: TRBV7-8
j_gene: TRBJ1-1
abundance: .

CDR3aa: CASSLAAGGAETQYF
CDR3nt: TGTGCCAGCAGCTTAGCCGCGGGGGGGGCAGAGACCCAGTACTTC
d_gene: TRBD2
v_gene: TRBV7-9
j_gene: TRBJ2-5
abundance: .

CDR3aa: CASSVDRGQGEQYF
CDR3nt: TGTGCCAGCAGTGTGGACAGGGGGCAGGGAGAGCAGTACTTC
d_gene: TRBD1
v_gene: TRBV2
j_gene: TRBJ2-7
abundance: .

CDR3aa: CASSLPRGAGRQIRQETQYF
CDR3nt: TGTGCCAGCAGTTTACCACGGGGGGCCGGTCGTCAAATCCGTCAAGAGACCCAGTACTTC
d_gene: .
v_gene: TRBV28
j_gene: TRBJ2-5
abundance: .

CDR3aa: CASRKAGSSNQPQHF
CDR3nt: TGTGCCAGTAGGAAGGCAGGGAGTAGCAATCAGCCCCAGCATTTT
d_gene: .
v_gene: TRBV19
j_gene: TRBJ1-5
abundance: .

CDR3aa: CASNPSSYNSPLHF
CDR3nt: TGTGCCAGCAACCCGAGCTCCTATAATTCACCCCTCCACTTT
d_gene: .
v_gene: TRBV27
j_gene: TRBJ1-6
abundance: .

CDR3aa: CASGLVGGLVNTEAFF
CDR3nt: TGTGCTAGTGGTTTGGTAGGGGGCTTGGTTAACACTGAAGCTTTCTTT
d_gene: TRBD1
v_gene: TRBV12-5
j_gene: TRBJ1-1
abundance: .

CDR3aa: CASRRDTQGNQPQHF
CDR3nt: TGCGCCAGCAGGCGGGACACCCAAGGCAATCAGCCCCAGCATTTT
d_gene: .
v_gene: TRBV5-1
j_gene: TRBJ1-5
abundance: .

CDR3aa: CASSSTVPGQHPSLFYEQYF
CDR3nt: TGTGCCAGCTCATCCACGGTCCCGGGACAGCATCCCTCTCTCTTCTACGAGCAGTACTTC
d_gene: TRBD1
v_gene: TRBV18
j_gene: TRBJ2-7
abundance: .

CDR3aa: CASSPNWGQGETQYF
CDR3nt: TGTGCCAGCTCACCAAATTGGGGCCAGGGAGAGACCCAGTACTTC
d_gene: .
v_gene: TRBV18
j_gene: TRBJ2-5
abundance: .

CDR3aa: CASSDSAGPGAFYGYTF
CDR3nt: TGTGCCAGCAGTGACTCTGCGGGTCCAGGGGCATTCTATGGCTACACCTTC
d_gene: .
v_gene: TRBV6-4
j_gene: TRBJ1-2
abundance: .

CDR3aa: CASSGWVHSDGGYTF
CDR3nt: TGTGCCAGCAGCGGGTGGGTACATTCGGATGGTGGCTACACCTTC
d_gene: .
v_gene: TRBV5-5
j_gene: TRBJ1-2
abundance: .

CDR3aa: CASSLRAGGFSEAFF
CDR3nt: TGTGCCAGCAGCTTAAGGGCGGGGGGCTTCTCTGAAGCTTTCTTT
d_gene: .
v_gene: TRBV7-3
j_gene: TRBJ1-1
abundance: .

CDR3aa: CASSQDQGQPQHF
CDR3nt: TGTGCCAGCAGCCAGGACCAGGGGCAGCCCCAGCATTTT
d_gene: .
v_gene: TRBV4-2
j_gene: TRBJ1-5
abundance: .

CDR3aa: CASSNDGQNINTEAFF
CDR3nt: TGTGCCAGCAGTAACGACGGACAGAATATTAACACTGAAGCTTTCTTT
d_gene: .
v_gene: TRBV6-2/TRBV6-3
j_gene: TRBJ1-1
abundance: .

CDR3aa: CASSLTFGTGDTEAFF
CDR3nt: TGTGCCAGCAGTTTAACGTTCGGGACAGGGGACACTGAAGCTTTCTTT
d_gene: TRBD1
v_gene: TRBV28
j_gene: TRBJ1-1
abundance: .

CDR3aa: CATKGSSTEAFF
CDR3nt: TGTGCTACGAAGGGATCGAGCACTGAAGCTTTCTTT
d_gene: .
v_gene: TRBV6-5
j_gene: TRBJ1-1
abundance: .

CDR3aa: CASSGKGNQPQHF
CDR3nt: TGTGCCAGCAGTGGAAAGGGCAATCAGCCCCAGCATTTT
d_gene: .
v_gene: TRBV3-1/TRBV3-2
j_gene: TRBJ1-5
abundance: .

CDR3aa: CTSSQANRGYSNQPQHF
CDR3nt: TGCACCAGCAGCCAAGCAAACAGGGGATATAGCAATCAGCCCCAGCATTTT
d_gene: .
v_gene: TRBV1
j_gene: TRBJ1-5
abundance: .

CDR3aa: CASGLSGELFF
CDR3nt: TGTGCCTCAGGACTATCCGGGGAGCTGTTTTTT
d_gene: .
v_gene: TRBV6-5
j_gene: TRBJ2-2
abundance: .

CDR3aa: CASSFNLPAMRETQYF
CDR3nt: TGTGCCAGCAGCTTCAATCTCCCGGCCATGCGAGAGACCCAGTACTTC
d_gene: .
v_gene: TRBV7-9
j_gene: TRBJ2-5
abundance: .

CDR3aa: CASSYSNGPEDGYTF
CDR3nt: TGTGCCAGCAGTTACTCGAACGGACCCGAGGATGGCTACACCTTC
d_gene: .
v_gene: TRBV6-2/TRBV6-3
j_gene: TRBJ1-2
abundance: few

CDR3aa: CASSEFWPRSGNTIYF
CDR3nt: TGTGCCAGCAGTGAATTTTGGCCCCGCTCTGGAAACACCATATATTTT
d_gene: .
v_gene: TRBV2
j_gene: TRBJ1-3
abundance: .

CDR3aa: CASTLQGPNQPQHF
CDR3nt: TGTGCCAGCACTTTACAGGGTCCCAATCAGCCCCAGCATTTT
d_gene: .
v_gene: TRBV27
j_gene: TRBJ1-5
abundance: .

CDR3aa: CASSQHPASGSADTQYF
CDR3nt: TGTGCCAGCAGTCAACATCCCGCTAGCGGGAGTGCAGATACGCAGTATTTT
d_gene: TRBD2
v_gene: TRBV11-2
j_gene: TRBJ2-3
abundance: .

CDR3aa: CASRIGMGGNQPQHF
CDR3nt: TGTGCCAGCAGGATAGGGATGGGTGGCAATCAGCCCCAGCATTTT
d_gene: .
v_gene: TRBV4-2
j_gene: TRBJ1-5
abundance: .

CDR3aa: CASSRSGTLEKLFF
CDR3nt: TGTGCCAGCAGCCGATCCGGGACACTAGAAAAACTGTTTTTT
d_gene: .
v_gene: TRBV7-9
j_gene: TRBJ1-4
abundance: .

CDR3aa: CASTNSPPPFF
CDR3nt: TGTGCCAGCACCAACTCTCCCCCCCCGTTCTTC
d_gene: .
v_gene: TRBV7-9
j_gene: TRBJ2-1
abundance: .

CDR3aa: CASSQQPGQGGYEQFF
CDR3nt: TGCGCCAGCAGCCAACAACCGGGACAGGGCGGCTATGAGCAGTTCTTC
d_gene: TRBD1
v_gene: TRBV4-3
j_gene: TRBJ2-1
abundance: .

CDR3aa: CAISEAVKVTEAFF
CDR3nt: TGTGCCATCAGTGAGGCGGTTAAGGTTACTGAAGCTTTCTTT
d_gene: .
v_gene: TRBV10-3
j_gene: TRBJ1-1
abundance: .

CDR3aa: CASSPGQPGKLFF
CDR3nt: TGCGCCAGCAGCCCGGGACAGCCGGGGAAACTGTTTTTT
d_gene: TRBD1
v_gene: TRBV4-3
j_gene: TRBJ1-4
abundance: .

CDR3aa: CASSEKASGTSEQFF
CDR3nt: TGTGCCAGCAGTGAGAAAGCTAGCGGGACGAGTGAGCAGTTCTTC
d_gene: TRBD2
v_gene: TRBV6-4
j_gene: TRBJ2-1
abundance: .

CDR3aa: CASSRNYGYTF
CDR3nt: TGTGCCAGCAGTAGGAACTATGGCTACACCTTC
d_gene: .
v_gene: TRBV3-1/TRBV3-2
j_gene: TRBJ1-2
abundance: .

CDR3aa: CASTGDTEAFF
CDR3nt: TGTGCCAGTACTGGGGACACTGAAGCTTTCTTT
d_gene: .
v_gene: TRBV10-3
j_gene: TRBJ1-1
abundance: .

CDR3aa: CASSSGGTGNEKLFF
CDR3nt: TGTGCCAGTAGCTCCGGGGGGACAGGGAATGAAAAACTGTTTTTT
d_gene: TRBD1
v_gene: TRBV19
j_gene: TRBJ1-4
abundance: once

CDR3aa: CASRGQGEETQYF
CDR3nt: TGCGCCAGCAGGGGACAGGGGGAAGAGACCCAGTACTTC
d_gene: TRBD1
v_gene: TRBV10-2
j_gene: TRBJ2-5
abundance: .